The clone carrying this T cell receptor beta chain was counted once. Its target is not known. The sample is drawn from a study of T cell responses to AZD1222 COVID-19 vaccine. Study at large: The analysis combined second doses at about 4 or about 12 weeks. Study findings and constraints: Nearly half of spike-specific TCRs reportedly target unmutated variant regions. Compared with day 0, the breadth and depth of the Spike-specific TCR repertoire rose significantly after two doses of AZD1222.

The data were produced by immunoSEQ multiplex PCR, yet TCRdb's version contains in-frame clones alone and is incomplete. The sample gives 130,000 or so clones, 80% to 95% of which show up once; about 1.1% is in the top ten. The CDR3 is 15 amino acids. The V gene's germline CDR1 is SGDLS and CDR2 YYNGEE. The V gene end was trimmed by 4 bases and the J gene end by 4 bases; junction bases not matched to a gene: 8. The TCR comes from an adult in good health. The input for sequencing was peripheral blood, taken on day 0 of AZD1222 vaccination. This chain links TRBV9 with TRBJ2-1; 7 bases fit TRBD1. CDR3 amino acids: CASSLWDSSYNEQFF. CDR3 in DNA: TGTGCCAGCAGCCTTTGGGACAGTAGTTACAATGAGCAGTTCTTC. Filled out from reference TRBV9 and TRBJ2-1, the complete variable domain reads DSGVTQTPKHLITATGQRVTLRCSPRSGDLSVYWYQQSLDQGLQFLIQYYNGEERAKGNILERFSAQQFPDLHSELNLSSLELGDSALYFCASSLWDSSYNEQFFGPGTRLTVL.